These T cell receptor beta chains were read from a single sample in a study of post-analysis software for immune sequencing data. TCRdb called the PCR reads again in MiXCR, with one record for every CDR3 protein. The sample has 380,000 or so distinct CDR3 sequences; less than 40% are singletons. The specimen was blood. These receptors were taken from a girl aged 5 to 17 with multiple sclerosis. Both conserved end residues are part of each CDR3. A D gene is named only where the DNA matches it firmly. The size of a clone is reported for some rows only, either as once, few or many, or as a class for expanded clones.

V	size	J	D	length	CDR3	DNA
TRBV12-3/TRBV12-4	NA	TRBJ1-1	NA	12	CASATWSTEAFF	TGTGCCAGCGCGACTTGGAGCACTGAAGCTTTCTTT
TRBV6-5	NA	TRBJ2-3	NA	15	CASSYSGGVTDTQYF	TGTGCCAGCAGTTACTCGGGCGGAGTAACAGATACGCAGTATTTT
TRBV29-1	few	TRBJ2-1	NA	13	CSLSSSSYNEQFF	TGCAGCCTTTCGTCCAGCTCCTACAATGAGCAGTTCTTC
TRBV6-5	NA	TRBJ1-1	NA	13	CASSLNMNTEAFF	TGTGCCAGCAGTTTAAACATGAACACTGAAGCTTTCTTT
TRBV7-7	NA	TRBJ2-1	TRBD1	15	CASSLGQGAVYEQFF	TGTGCTAGCAGCTTGGGACAGGGGGCGGTCTACGAGCAGTTCTTC
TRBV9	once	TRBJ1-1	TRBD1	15	CASSPGGQGVPEAFF	TGTGCCAGCAGCCCAGGGGGACAGGGCGTCCCTGAAGCTTTCTTT
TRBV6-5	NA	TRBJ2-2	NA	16	CASSYRAGWGTGELFF	TGTGCCAGCAGTTACAGGGCAGGCTGGGGCACCGGGGAGCTGTTTTTT
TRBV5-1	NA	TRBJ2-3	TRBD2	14	CASSFGLATDTQYF	TGCGCCAGCAGCTTCGGACTAGCGACAGATACGCAGTATTTT
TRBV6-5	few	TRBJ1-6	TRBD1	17	CASSYSNRGRLDSPLHF	TGTGCCAGCAGTTACTCTAACAGGGGGCGATTGGATTCACCCCTCCACTTT
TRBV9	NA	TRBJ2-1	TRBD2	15	CASTPGRGGGNEQFF	TGTGCCAGCACCCCGGGGAGGGGCGGTGGTAATGAGCAGTTCTTC
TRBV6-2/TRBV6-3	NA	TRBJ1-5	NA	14	CASSYGVGFQPQHF	TGTGCCAGCAGTTACGGGGTTGGGTTTCAGCCCCAGCATTTT
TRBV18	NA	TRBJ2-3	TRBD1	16	CASSPPGQGHTDTQYF	TGTGCCAGCTCACCCCCGGGACAGGGGCACACAGATACGCAGTATTTT
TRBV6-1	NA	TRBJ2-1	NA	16	CASSSRPAGLYNEQFF	TGTGCCAGCAGCTCCCGCCCCGCGGGCCTGTACAATGAGCAGTTCTTC
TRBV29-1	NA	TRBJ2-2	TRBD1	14	CSVLRDRRPGELFF	TGCAGCGTCCTGAGGGACAGGCGGCCCGGGGAGCTGTTTTTT
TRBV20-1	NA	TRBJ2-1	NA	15	CSAPLRGPFYNEQFF	TGCAGTGCCCCCTTGCGGGGGCCGTTCTACAATGAGCAGTTCTTC
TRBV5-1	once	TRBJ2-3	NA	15	CASSPTTSGTDTQYF	TGCGCCAGCAGCCCCACAACTAGTGGCACAGATACGCAGTATTTT
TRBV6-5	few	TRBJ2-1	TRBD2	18	CASSYQSSGGPWGNEQFF	TGTGCCAGCAGTTACCAGTCTAGCGGGGGCCCCTGGGGCAATGAGCAGTTCTTC
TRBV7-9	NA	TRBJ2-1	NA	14	CASSVLDAPHEQFF	TGTGCCAGCAGCGTATTGGACGCCCCCCATGAGCAGTTCTTC
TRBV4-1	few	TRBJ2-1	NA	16	CASSQGRGAQYNEQFF	TGCGCCAGCAGCCAAGGCAGGGGGGCCCAGTACAATGAGCAGTTCTTC
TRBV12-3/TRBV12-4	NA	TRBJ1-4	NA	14	CASTPQGYNEKLFF	TGTGCCAGCACCCCACAGGGTTATAATGAAAAACTGTTTTTT
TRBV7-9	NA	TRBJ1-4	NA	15	CASSPGQINNEKLFF	TGTGCCAGCAGCCCCGGACAGATTAACAATGAAAAACTGTTTTTT
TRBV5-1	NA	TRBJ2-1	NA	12	CASSLINNEQFF	TGCGCCAGCAGCTTAATAAACAATGAGCAGTTCTTC
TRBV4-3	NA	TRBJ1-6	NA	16	CASSQDPGGAHSPLHF	TGCGCCAGCAGCCAAGATCCCGGGGGGGCGCATTCACCCCTCCACTTT
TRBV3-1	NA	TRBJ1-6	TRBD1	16	CASSPYRGDRNSPLHF	TGTGCCAGCAGCCCGTACAGGGGGGACCGTAATTCACCCCTCCACTTT
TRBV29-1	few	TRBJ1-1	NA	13	CSVEAPMNTEAFF	TGCAGCGTTGAAGCACCGATGAACACTGAAGCTTTCTTT
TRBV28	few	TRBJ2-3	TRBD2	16	CASSLWTSGDTDTQYF	TGTGCCAGCAGTTTATGGACTAGCGGGGATACAGATACGCAGTATTTT
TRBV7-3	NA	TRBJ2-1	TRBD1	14	CASSLGTGHNEQFF	TGTGCCAGCAGCTTAGGGACAGGACACAATGAGCAGTTCTTC
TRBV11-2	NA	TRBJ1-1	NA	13	CATKGVANTEAFF	TGTGCCACCAAAGGCGTGGCGAACACTGAAGCTTTCTTT
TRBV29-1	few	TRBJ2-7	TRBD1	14	CSVATRSRGYEQYF	TGCAGCGTTGCTACCCGGTCCAGGGGGTACGAGCAGTACTTC
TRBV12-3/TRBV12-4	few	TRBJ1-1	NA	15	CASSSMDSTNTEAFF	TGTGCCAGCAGTTCGATGGACAGTACGAACACTGAAGCTTTCTTT
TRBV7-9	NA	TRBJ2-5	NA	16	CASSPIGRFREGTQYF	TGTGCCAGCAGCCCAATCGGACGTTTCCGGGAAGGGACCCAGTACTTC
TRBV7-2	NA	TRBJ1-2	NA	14	CASSPSGRVGGYTF	TGTGCCAGCAGCCCTTCGGGGCGGGTAGGAGGCTACACCTTC
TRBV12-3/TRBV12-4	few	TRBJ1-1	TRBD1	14	CASSWDSWGSEAFF	TGTGCCAGCAGCTGGGACAGCTGGGGAAGTGAAGCTTTCTTT
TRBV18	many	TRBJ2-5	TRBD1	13	CASSRGTAETQYF	TGTGCCAGCTCCCGTGGGACAGCCGAGACCCAGTACTTC
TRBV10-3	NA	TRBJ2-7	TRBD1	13	CAIGAGGSYEQYF	TGTGCCATCGGTGCAGGGGGCTCCTACGAGCAGTACTTC
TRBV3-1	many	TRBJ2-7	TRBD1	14	CASSPRTGEYEQYF	TGTGCCAGCAGCCCCCGGACAGGGGAATACGAGCAGTACTTC
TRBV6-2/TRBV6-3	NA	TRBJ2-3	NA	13	CASSYGAQYTQYF	TGTGCCAGCAGTTACGGGGCGCAGTATACGCAGTATTTT
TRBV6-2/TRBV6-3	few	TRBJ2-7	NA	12	CASSLHGNEQYF	TGTGCCAGCAGTTTACATGGTAACGAGCAGTACTTC
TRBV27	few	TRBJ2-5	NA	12	CASSLLKETQYF	TGTGCCAGCAGTTTATTGAAAGAGACCCAGTACTTC
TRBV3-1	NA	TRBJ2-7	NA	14	CASSQDGFTYEQYF	TGTGCCAGCAGCCAGGATGGTTTTACTTACGAGCAGTACTTC
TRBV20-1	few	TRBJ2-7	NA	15	CSASRDAIGSYEQYF	TGCAGCGCTAGTCGGGACGCCATAGGGAGCTACGAGCAGTACTTC
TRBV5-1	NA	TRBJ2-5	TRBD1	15	CASSLTPGQGEAQYF	TGCGCCAGCAGCCTTACTCCGGGACAGGGGGAGGCCCAGTACTTC
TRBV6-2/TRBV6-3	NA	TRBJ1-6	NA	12	CASRTRVSPLHF	TGTGCCAGCAGAACCCGAGTTTCACCCCTCCACTTT
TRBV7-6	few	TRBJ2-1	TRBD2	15	CASSAAGGTYNEQFF	TGTGCCAGCAGCGCCGCGGGGGGTACCTACAATGAGCAGTTCTTC
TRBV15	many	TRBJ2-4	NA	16	CATSRWGIFAKNIQYF	TGTGCCACCAGCCGTTGGGGGATTTTTGCCAAAAACATTCAGTACTTC
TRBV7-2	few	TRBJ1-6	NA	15	CASSLEALHNSPLHF	TGTGCCAGCAGCTTAGAAGCACTGCATAATTCACCCCTCCACTTT
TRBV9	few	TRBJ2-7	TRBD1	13	CASSEGQSYEQYF	TGTGCCAGCAGCGAGGGACAGTCCTACGAGCAGTACTTC
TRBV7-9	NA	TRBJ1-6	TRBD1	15	CASSSRDRVNSPLHF	TGTGCCAGCAGCTCCCGGGACAGGGTGAATTCACCCCTCCACTTT
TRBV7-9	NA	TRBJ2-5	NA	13	CASSRGASETQYF	TGTGCCAGCAGCCGTGGGGCTTCGGAGACCCAGTACTTC
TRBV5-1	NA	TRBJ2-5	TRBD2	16	CASSPGTSRSQETQYF	TGCGCCAGCAGCCCTGGGACTAGCAGGTCACAAGAGACCCAGTACTTC
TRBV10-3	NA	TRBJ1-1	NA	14	CAISERQMNTEAFF	TGTGCCATCAGTGAGCGACAGATGAACACTGAAGCTTTCTTT
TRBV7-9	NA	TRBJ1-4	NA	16	CASSLVDRIRVEKLFF	TGTGCCAGCAGCTTAGTCGACCGAATACGGGTTGAAAAACTGTTTTTT
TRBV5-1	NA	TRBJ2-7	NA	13	CASSLERPYEQYF	TGCGCCAGCAGCTTGGAACGGCCCTACGAGCAGTACTTC
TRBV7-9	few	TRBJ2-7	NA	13	CASSLGSGYEQYF	TGTGCCAGCAGCTTAGGGAGCGGCTACGAGCAGTACTTC
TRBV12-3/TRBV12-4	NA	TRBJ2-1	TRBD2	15	CASSSSGGLVGEQFF	TGTGCCAGCAGTTCTAGCGGGGGGTTGGTAGGTGAGCAGTTCTTC
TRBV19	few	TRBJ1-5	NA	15	CASKAGQYSNQPQHF	TGTGCCAGTAAGGCAGGACAATATAGCAATCAGCCCCAGCATTTT
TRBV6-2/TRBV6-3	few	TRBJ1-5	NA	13	CASTLNSNQPQHF	TGTGCCAGCACCCTGAATAGCAATCAGCCCCAGCATTTT
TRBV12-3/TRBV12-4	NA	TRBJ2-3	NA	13	CASRSTAGDTQYF	TGTGCCAGCAGATCCACGGCGGGGGATACGCAGTATTTT
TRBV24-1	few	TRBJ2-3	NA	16	CATSAYRGGRTDTQYF	TGTGCCACCAGTGCTTACAGGGGAGGGAGGACAGATACGCAGTATTTT